This T cell receptor beta chain was identified during a study of cytomegalovirus exposure and HLA in healthy donors. Comments on this clone: Its antigen is undetermined.

Germline V gene data show CDR1 as SGHRS and CDR2 as YFSETQ. With 0 bases removed from V and 3 bases from J, the gap between germline ends came to 4 bases. The CDR3 has 13 amino acids. Broader study findings: Certain sequence variants were highly shared and formed a cluster, and this cluster was likely a sequencing artifact. Accurate HLA-A and HLA-B prediction from TCR beta sequences was reported for most subjects.

The PCR ran on 60 Vbeta and 13 Jbeta primers. This table comes from immunoSEQ multiplex PCR, and its TCRdb copy is limited to in-frame clones, with some not included. The sample lists 160,000 or so clones; about three quarters were seen once. This TCR was recovered from a man between 18 and 35 years old in good health and CMV-seropositive. The sample taken for sequencing was PBMCs. The chain links TRBV5-1 to TRBJ2-1; no firm D call. The CDR3 is CASSLVNYNEQFF. The CDR3 coding sequence is TGCGCCAGCAGCTTGGTAAACTACAATGAGCAGTTCTTC.